The clone carrying this TCR beta chain turned up a few times. The target antigen is unknown. The sample originates from a study of human T cells and chemical hapten exposure. Looking at the study overall: Per-sample TCR yields varied mainly from small pooled library volume differences. Study conclusions and caveats: DPC sensitization left the count of TCRs above 1 in 1000 unchanged.

With V trimmed by 7 bases and J by 3 bases, 9 bases remained unmatched. The CDR3 has 13 amino acids. Germline-derived CDR1 and CDR2 are DFQATT and SNEGSKA (reference sequence). Time point in this sample: healthy volunteer bleed at 2 weeks. Unseparated into fractions, whole blood served as the source from which total RNA was extracted. The library labeled individual cDNA molecules by adding unique molecular identifiers to them. Under the authors' procedure: There were a median of around 100,000 TCRs per sample, with a range from about 23,224 to 690,600. TCRdb passed the RACE reads through MiXCR, listing each CDR3 protein once. The V and J calls come from TCRdb's annotation, not from the publication. The table shows roughly 130,000 distinct CDR3 sequences, with roughly 9.5% occurring only once.

This TCR came from a male donor in good health. Some clones in this sample may be carry-over from other donors' samples. The sample taken for sequencing was whole blood. The chain has TRBV20-1 and TRBJ2-7; 7 nucleotides match TRBD1. The CDR3 sequence is CSVGRQGVYEQYF. The CDR3 nucleotides are TGCAGTGTCGGTCGACAGGGAGTCTACGAGCAGTACTTC.